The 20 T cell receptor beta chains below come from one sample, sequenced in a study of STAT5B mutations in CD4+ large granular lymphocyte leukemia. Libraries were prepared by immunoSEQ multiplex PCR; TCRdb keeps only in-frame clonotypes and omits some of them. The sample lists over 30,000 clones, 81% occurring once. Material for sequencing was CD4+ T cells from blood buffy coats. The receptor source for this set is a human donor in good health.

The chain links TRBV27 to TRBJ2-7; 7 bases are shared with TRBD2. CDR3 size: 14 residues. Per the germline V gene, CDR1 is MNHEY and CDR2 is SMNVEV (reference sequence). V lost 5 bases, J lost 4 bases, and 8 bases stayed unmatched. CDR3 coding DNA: TGTGCCAGCAGTCAACTAGCGAGACAATACGAGCAGTACTTC. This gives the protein CASSQLARQYEQYF.

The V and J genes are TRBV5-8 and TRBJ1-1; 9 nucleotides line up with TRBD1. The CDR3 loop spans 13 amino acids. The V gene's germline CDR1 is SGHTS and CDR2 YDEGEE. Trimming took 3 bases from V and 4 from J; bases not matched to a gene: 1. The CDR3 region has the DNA TGTGCCAGCAGCTGGGACAGGGCCACTGAAGCTTTCTTT. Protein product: CASSWDRATEAFF.

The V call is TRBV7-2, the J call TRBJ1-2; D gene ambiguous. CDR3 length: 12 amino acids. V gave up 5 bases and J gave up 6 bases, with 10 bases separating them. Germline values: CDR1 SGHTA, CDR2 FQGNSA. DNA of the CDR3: TGTGCCAGCAGCCCAGCTGGAGATGGCTACACCTTC. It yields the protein CASSPAGDGYTF.

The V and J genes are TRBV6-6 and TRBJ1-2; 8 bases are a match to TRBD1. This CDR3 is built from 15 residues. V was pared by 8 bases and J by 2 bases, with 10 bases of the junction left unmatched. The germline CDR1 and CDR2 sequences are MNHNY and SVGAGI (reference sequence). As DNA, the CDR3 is TGTGCCAGCGGACCGACAGGGGTTGGAAACTATGGCTACACCTTC. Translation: CASGPTGVGNYGYTF.

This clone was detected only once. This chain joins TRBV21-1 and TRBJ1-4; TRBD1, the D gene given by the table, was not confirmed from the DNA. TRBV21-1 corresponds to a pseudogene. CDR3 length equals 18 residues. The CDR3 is CASSKGEAGGITNEKLFF. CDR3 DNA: TGTGCCAGCAGCAAAGGTGAGGCAGGGGGCATTACTAATGAAAAACTGTTTTTT.

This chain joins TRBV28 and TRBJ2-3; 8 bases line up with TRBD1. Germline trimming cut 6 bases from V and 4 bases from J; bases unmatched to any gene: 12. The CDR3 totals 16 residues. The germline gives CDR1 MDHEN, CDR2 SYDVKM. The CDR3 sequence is CASSSLGQGRPDTQYF. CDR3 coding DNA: TGTGCCAGCAGCAGCCTAGGACAGGGTAGGCCAGATACGCAGTATTTT.

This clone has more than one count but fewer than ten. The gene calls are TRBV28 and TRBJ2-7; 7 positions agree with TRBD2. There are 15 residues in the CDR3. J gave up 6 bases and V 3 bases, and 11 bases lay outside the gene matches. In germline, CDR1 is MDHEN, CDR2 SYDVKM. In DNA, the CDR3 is TGTGCCAGCAGTTTCCTCGGGAGGACTATCTCCGAGCAGTACTTC. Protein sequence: CASSFLGRTISEQYF.

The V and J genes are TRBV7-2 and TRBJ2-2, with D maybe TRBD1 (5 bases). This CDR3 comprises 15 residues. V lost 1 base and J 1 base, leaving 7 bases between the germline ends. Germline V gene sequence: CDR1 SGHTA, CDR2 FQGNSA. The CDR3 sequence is CASSLVTGNTGELFF. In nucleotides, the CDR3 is TGTGCCAGCAGCTTAGTTACAGGGAACACCGGGGAGCTGTTTTTT.

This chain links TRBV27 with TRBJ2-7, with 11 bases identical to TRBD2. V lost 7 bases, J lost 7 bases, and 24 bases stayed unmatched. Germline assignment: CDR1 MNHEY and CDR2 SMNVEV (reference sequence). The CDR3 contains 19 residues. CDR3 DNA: TGTGCCAGCAAGCGACTGGGGACAGGTGAGCTAGCGGGAGGTCGAGAGCAGTACTTC. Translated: CASKRLGTGELAGGREQYF.

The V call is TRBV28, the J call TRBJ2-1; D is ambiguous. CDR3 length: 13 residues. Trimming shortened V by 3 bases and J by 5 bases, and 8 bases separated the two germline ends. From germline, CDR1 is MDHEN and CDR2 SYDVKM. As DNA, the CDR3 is TGTGCCAGCAGTTTGGAGAATCACAATGAGCAGTTCTTC. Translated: CASSLENHNEQFF.

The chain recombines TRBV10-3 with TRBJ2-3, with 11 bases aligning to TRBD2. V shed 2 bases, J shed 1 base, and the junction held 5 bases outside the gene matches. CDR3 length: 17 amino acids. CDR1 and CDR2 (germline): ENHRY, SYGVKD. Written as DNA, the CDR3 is TGTGCCATCAGTGAGGGGGGGACTAGCGGCCGCACAGATACGCAGTATTTT. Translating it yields CAISEGGTSGRTDTQYF.

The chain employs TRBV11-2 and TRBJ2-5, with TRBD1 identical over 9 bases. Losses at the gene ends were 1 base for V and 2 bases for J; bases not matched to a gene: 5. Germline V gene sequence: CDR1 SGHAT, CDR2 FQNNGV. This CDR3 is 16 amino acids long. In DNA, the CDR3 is TGTGCCAGCAGCTTAGTACAGGGGGCTACTCAAGAGACCCAGTACTTC. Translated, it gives CASSLVQGATQETQYF.

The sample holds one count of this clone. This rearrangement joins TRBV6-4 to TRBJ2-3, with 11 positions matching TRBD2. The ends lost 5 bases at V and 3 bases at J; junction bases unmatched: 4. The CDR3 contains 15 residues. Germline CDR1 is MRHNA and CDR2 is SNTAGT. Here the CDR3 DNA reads TGTGCCAGCAGTTTGCTAGCGGGAGGAACAGATACGCAGTATTTT. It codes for CASSLLAGGTDTQYF.

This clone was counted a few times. CDR3 sequence (DNA): TGTGCCAGCAGCTTAGGGTCCCTTTACGAGCAGTACTTC. Amino acids: CASSLGSLYEQYF. The rearrangement links TRBV7-9 to TRBJ2-7, with unresolved D. The V and J ends lost 1 base and 4 bases respectively, with 8 bases between them. This CDR3 is 13 amino acids long. CDR1 and CDR2 from the germline V gene are SEHNR and FQNEAQ (reference sequence).

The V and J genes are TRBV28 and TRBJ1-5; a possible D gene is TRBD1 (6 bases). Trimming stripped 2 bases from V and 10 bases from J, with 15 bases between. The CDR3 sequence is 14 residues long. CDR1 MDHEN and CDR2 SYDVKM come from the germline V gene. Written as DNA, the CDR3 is TGTGCCAGCAGTTTACTAGGGGGGAAGGGTCCCCAGCATTTT. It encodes CASSLLGGKGPQHF.

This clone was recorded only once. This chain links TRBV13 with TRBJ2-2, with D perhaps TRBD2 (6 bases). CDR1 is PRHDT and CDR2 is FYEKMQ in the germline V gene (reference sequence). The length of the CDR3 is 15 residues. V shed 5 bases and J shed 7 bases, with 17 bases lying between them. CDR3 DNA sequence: TGTGCCAGCAGCCCCCGCAGCGGGTACCGCGGGGAGCTGTTTTTT. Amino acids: CASSPRSGYRGELFF.

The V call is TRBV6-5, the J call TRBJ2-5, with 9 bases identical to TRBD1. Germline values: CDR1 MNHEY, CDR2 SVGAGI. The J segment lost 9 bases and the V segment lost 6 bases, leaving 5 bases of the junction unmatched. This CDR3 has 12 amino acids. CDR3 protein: CASSVQGAAQYF. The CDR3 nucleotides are TGTGCCAGCAGCGTACAGGGGGCGGCCCAGTACTTC.

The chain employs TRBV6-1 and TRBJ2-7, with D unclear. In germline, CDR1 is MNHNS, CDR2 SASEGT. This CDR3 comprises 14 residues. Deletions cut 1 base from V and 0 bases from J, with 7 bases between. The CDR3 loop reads CASSEDEASYEQYF. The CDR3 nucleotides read TGTGCCAGCAGTGAAGACGAGGCCTCCTACGAGCAGTACTTC.

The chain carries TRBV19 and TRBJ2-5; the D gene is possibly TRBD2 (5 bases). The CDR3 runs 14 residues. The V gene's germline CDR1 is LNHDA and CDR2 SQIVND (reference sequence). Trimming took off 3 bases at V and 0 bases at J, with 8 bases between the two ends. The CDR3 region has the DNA TGTGCCAGTAGTATGGCGAGGGACCAAGAGACCCAGTACTTC. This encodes CASSMARDQETQYF.

CDR3 protein: CASSPLQGRREKLFF. CDR3 bases: TGTGCCAGCAGTCCCCTACAGGGGAGGAGAGAAAAACTGTTTTTT. This chain links TRBV27 with TRBJ1-4, with 7 bases matching TRBD1. V was clipped by 5 bases and J by 8 bases; unmatched bases: 11. The CDR3 extends over 15 amino acids. Germline V gene data show CDR1 as MNHEY and CDR2 as SMNVEV (reference sequence).